This TCR beta chain emerged from a study of B cell selection in AIRE deficiency (dated by TCRdb to the late 2010s). About the investigation overall: TCRbeta repertoires of sorted blood CD4+ conventional T cells and regulatory T cells were compared between AIRE-deficient patients and healthy controls. The TCR-sequenced cohort comprised roughly 5 AIRE-deficient APECED patients and roughly 5 healthy control donors. Overall results and qualifications from the work: Only TCRbeta chains were sequenced, and about 35% of shared healthy-donor Treg sequences were also present in healthy Tconv cells, possibly due to differing TCRalpha chains. Among fewer than 4,500 shared Treg TCRbeta sequences, around 32% were shared exclusively among healthy donors and just under 9.5% exclusively among patients, which suggests that Treg selection is less efficient in the absence of AIRE. TCRBV gene usage, CDR3 length and TCR diversity in Tconv and Treg cells from AIRE-deficient patients were found to be similar to those in cells from healthy donors. Around 31% of Treg TCRbeta sequences shared among healthy donors appeared in patient Tconv cells, suggesting diversion of Treg-biased clones into the Tconv compartment. Shared Treg sequences had shorter CDR3s, which reflects a bias toward rearrangements containing few non-templated nucleotide insertions.

For this clone: Its cognate antigen has yet to be identified. Qualities for individual bases were not recorded, and no much larger clone is one base off.

For sorting, conventional CD4 T cells were defined as CD4+CD127+ cells. The AIRE-deficient patients had APECED syndrome. A FACSAria flow cytometer was used to sort the Tconv and Treg cells intended for TCRbeta sequencing. The sorted cells went into 5-ml round-bottom polystyrene tubes, and the dry cell pellets were then frozen at -80 degrees C until sequencing. TCRbeta chain sequencing was performed with the immunoSEQ platform. Per the authors' processing: When conventional T cell repertoires were pooled, some 9.9x10^4 distinct in-frame TCRbeta sequences were obtained from patients and approximately 1.5x10^5 from healthy donors. Public Treg TCRbeta sequences were defined as those shared by two or more individuals and were then searched for in Tconv repertoires. Group differences were tested with Mann-Whitney U tests and Bonferroni-Dunn correction in GraphPad Prism 7.03. TCRdb carries this immuneACCESS record with in-frame sequences only. Its versions omit some clonotypes, under half of them owing to an unresolved V gene in the studies checked, with the rest unexplained. V, J and clone size are taken as reported in that table, and D and trimming were inferred from the DNA itself. The table for this sample lists 21,000 or so clones; around 97% of them were counted only once. Of the sample, around 0.31% is held by the ten largest clones.

Specimen: conventional CD4+ T cells sorted from PBMCs. This receptor was identified in a human donor with AIRE deficiency.

The CDR3 reads CASSIRGSLGEQYF. The DNA sequence follows: TGTGCCAGTAGTATCAGGGGTTCCCTGGGCGAGCAGTACTTC. Recombination connected TRBV19 to TRBJ2-7; tentative D gene TRBD1, with 6 bases matching. Measured from the cysteine to the phenylalanine, the CDR3 is 14 residues long. The CDR3 DNA has 42 bases and is translated from base 1. Per the germline V gene (reference sequence), LNHDA is the CDR1 and SQIVND is the CDR2. V is reduced by 3 bases and J by 6 bases, leaving a spacing of 15 bases between them.